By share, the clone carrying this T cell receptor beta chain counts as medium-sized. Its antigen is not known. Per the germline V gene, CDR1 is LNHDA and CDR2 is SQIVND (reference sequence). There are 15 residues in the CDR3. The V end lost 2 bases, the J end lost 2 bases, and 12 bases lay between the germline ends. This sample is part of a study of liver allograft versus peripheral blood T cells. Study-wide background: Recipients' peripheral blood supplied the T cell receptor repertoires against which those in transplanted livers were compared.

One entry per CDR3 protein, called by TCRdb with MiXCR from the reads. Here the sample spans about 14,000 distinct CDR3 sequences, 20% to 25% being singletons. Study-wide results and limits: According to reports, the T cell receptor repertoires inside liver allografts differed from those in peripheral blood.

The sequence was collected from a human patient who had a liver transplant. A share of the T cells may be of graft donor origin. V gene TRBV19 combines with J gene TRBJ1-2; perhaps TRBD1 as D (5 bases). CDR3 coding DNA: TGTGCCAGTAGTATAAGGACACCAGCCAACTATGGCTACACCTTC. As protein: CASSIRTPANYGYTF.